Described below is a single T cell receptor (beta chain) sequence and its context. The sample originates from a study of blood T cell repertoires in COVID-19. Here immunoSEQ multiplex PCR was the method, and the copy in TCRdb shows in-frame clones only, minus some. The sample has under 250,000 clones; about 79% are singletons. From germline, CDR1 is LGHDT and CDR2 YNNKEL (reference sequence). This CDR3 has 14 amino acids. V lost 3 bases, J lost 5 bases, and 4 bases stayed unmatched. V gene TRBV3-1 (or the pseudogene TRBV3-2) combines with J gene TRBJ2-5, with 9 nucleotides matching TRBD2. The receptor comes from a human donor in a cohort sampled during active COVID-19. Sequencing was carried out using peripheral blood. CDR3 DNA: TGTGCCAGCAGCCAGCGGGAGGGCCGGGAGACCCAGTACTTC. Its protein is CASSQREGRETQYF.